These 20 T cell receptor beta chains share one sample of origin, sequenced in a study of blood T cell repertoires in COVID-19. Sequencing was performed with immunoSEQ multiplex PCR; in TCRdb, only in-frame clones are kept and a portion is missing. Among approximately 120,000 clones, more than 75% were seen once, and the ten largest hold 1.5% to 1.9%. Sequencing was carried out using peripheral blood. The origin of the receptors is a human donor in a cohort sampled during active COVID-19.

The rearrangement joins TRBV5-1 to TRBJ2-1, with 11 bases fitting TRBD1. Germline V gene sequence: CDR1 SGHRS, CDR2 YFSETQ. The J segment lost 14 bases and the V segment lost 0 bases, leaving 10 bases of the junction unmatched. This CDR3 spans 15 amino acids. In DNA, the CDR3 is TGCGCCAGCAGCTTGGAGGGACAGGGGGAGGGAGGTGAGTTCTTC. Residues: CASSLEGQGEGGEFF.

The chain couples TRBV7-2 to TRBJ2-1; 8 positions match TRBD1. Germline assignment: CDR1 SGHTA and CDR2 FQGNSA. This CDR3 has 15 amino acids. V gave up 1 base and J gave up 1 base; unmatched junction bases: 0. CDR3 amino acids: CASSLGTGSYNEQFF. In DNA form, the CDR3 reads TGTGCCAGCAGCTTAGGGACAGGGTCCTACAATGAGCAGTTCTTC.

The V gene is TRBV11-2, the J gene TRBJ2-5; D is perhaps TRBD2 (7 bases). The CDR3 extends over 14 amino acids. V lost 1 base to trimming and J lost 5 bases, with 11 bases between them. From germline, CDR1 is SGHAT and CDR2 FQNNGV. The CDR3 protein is CASSLGGGWETQYF. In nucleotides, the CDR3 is TGTGCCAGCAGCTTAGGCGGGGGCTGGGAGACCCAGTACTTC.

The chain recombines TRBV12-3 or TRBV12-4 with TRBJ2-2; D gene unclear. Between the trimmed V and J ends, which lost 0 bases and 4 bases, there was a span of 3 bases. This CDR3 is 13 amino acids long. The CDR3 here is CASSLASTGELFF. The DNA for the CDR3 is TGTGCCAGCAGTTTAGCGAGCACCGGGGAGCTGTTTTTT.

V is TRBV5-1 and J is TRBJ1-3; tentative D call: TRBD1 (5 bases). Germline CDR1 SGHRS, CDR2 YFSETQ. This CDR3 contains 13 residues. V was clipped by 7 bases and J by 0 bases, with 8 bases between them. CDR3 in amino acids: CASGRGSGNTIYF. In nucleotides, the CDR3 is TGCGCCAGCGGAAGGGGCTCTGGAAACACCATATATTTT.

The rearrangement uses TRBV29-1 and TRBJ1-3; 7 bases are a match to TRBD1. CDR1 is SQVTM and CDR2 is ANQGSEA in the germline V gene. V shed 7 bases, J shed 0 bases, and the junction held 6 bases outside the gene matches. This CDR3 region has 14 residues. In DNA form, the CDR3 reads TGCAGCGCAATGACAGGGAACTCTGGAAACACCATATATTTT. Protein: CSAMTGNSGNTIYF.

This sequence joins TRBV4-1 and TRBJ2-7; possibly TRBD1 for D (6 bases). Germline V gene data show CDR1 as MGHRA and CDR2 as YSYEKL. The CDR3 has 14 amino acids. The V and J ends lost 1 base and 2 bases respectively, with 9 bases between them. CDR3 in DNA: TGCGCCAGCAGCCAAGTTCAGGGGCCCTACGAGCAGTACTTC. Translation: CASSQVQGPYEQYF.

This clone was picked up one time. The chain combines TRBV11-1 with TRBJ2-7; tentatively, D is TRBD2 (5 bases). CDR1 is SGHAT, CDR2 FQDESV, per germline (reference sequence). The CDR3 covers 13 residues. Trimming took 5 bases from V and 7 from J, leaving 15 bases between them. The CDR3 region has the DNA TGTGCCAGCAGCCGCCCTGGACGAGGGGAGCAGTACTTC. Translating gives CASSRPGRGEQYF.

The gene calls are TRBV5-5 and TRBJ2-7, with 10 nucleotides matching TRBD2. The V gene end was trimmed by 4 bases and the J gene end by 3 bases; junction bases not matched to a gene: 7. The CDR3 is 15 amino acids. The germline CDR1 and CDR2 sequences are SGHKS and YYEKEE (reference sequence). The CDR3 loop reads CASSPSVAGGYEQYF. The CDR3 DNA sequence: TGTGCCAGCAGCCCTTCGGTAGCGGGAGGCTACGAGCAGTACTTC.

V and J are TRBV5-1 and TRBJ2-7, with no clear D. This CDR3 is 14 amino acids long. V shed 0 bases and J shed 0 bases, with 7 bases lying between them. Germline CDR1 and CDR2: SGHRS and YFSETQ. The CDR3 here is CASSLVGASYEQYF. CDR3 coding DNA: TGCGCCAGCAGCTTGGTGGGCGCCTCCTACGAGCAGTACTTC. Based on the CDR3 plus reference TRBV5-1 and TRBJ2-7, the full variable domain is KAGVTQTPRYLIKTRGQQVTLSCSPISGHRSVSWYQQTPGQGLQFLFEYFSETQRNKGNFPGRFSGRQFSNSRSEMNVSTLELGDSALYLCASSLVGASYEQYFGPGTRLTVT.

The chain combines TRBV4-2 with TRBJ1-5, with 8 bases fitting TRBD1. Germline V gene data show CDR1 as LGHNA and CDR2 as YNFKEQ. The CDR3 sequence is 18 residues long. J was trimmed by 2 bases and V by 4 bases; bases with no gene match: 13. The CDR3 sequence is CASSPIGQGARRNQPQHF. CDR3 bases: TGTGCCAGCAGCCCCATAGGCCAGGGGGCGCGGCGCAATCAGCCCCAGCATTTT.

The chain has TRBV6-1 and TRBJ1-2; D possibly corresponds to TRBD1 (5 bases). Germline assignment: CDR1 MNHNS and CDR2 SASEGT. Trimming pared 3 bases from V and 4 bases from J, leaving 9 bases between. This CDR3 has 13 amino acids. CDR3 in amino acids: CASSEGGTYGYTF. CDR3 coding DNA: TGTGCCAGCAGTGAGGGGGGTACCTATGGCTACACCTTC.

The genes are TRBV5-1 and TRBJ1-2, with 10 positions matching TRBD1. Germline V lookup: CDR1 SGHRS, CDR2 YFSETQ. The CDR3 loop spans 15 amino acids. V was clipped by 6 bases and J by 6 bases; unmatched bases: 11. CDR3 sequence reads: CASTRWGQGPDGYTF. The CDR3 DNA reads TGCGCCAGCACCCGCTGGGGACAGGGGCCTGATGGCTACACCTTC.

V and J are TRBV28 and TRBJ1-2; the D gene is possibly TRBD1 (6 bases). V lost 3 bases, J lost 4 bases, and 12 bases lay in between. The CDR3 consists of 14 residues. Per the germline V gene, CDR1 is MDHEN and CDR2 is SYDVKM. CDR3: CASSFIGGAYGYTF. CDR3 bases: TGTGCCAGCAGTTTCATTGGGGGGGCCTATGGCTACACCTTC.

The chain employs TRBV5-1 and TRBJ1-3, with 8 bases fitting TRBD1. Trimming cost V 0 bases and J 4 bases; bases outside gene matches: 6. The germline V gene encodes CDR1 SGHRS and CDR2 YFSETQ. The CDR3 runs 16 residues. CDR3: CASSLGSPGGGNTIYF. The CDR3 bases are TGCGCCAGCAGCTTGGGTTCGCCAGGGGGCGGAAACACCATATATTTT. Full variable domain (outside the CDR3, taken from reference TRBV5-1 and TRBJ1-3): KAGVTQTPRYLIKTRGQQVTLSCSPISGHRSVSWYQQTPGQGLQFLFEYFSETQRNKGNFPGRFSGRQFSNSRSEMNVSTLELGDSALYLCASSLGSPGGGNTIYFGEGSWLTVV.

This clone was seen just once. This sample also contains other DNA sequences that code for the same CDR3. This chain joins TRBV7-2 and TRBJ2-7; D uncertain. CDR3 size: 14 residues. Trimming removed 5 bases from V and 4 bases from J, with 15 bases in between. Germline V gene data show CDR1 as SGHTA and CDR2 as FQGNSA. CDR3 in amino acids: CASSPPKSSYEQYF. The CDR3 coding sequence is TGTGCCAGCAGCCCGCCTAAAAGCTCTTACGAGCAGTACTTC.

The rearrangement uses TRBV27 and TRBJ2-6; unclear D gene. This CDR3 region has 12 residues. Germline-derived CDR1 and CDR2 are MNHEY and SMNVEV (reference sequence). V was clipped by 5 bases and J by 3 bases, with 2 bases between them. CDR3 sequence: CASSHGANVLTF. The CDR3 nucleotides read TGTGCCAGCAGTCATGGGGCCAACGTCCTGACTTTC.

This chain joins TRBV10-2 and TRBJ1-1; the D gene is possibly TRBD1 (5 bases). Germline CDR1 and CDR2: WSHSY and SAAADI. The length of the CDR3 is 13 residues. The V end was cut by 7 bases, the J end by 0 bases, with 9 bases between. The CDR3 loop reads CASKETVNTEAFF. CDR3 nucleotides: TGCGCCAGCAAAGAGACAGTGAACACTGAAGCTTTCTTT.

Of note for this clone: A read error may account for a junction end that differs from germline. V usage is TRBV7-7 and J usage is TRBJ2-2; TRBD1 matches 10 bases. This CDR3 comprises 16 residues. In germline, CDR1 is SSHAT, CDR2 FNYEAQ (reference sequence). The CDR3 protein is CASSPTGTGVTGELFF. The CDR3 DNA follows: TGTGCTAGCAGCCCCACCGGGACAGGGGTCACCGGGGAGCTGTTTTTT.

The CDR3 coding sequence is TGTGCCAGCTCACCCGGTGGGCAGGCCTACGAGCAGTACTTC. It yields the protein CASSPGGQAYEQYF. The gene calls are TRBV18 and TRBJ2-7, with unresolved D. From germline, CDR1 is KGHSH and CDR2 LQKENI. Trimming removed 3 bases from V and 2 bases from J, with 11 bases in between. The CDR3 runs to 14 residues.